Shown below are 7 T cell receptor beta chains from a single sample sequenced in a study of breast tumors, draining lymph nodes, adjacent tissues. TCRdb redid the calling of the multiplex PCR reads with MiXCR, one entry per CDR3 protein. The sample includes 200,000 to 300,000 distinct CDR3 sequences, over 25% of them seen just once. Axillary draining lymph nodes of breast cancer patients supplied the node samples. Sequences were obtained from axillary lymph node tissue. The receptors shown here come from a female donor with breast cancer. Some clones in this sample may be carry-over from other donors' samples.

Comment on this clonotype: Relative to the germline gene, one junction end is altered; a read error may explain this. The chain uses TRBV20-1 and TRBJ1-3; D ambiguous. The length of the CDR3 is 13 residues. The germline gives CDR1 DFQATT, CDR2 SNEGSKA (reference sequence). The CDR3, as DNA: TGCAGTGCTATGCTGGGTTCTGGAAACACCACATATTTT. Residues: CSAMLGSGNTTYF.

This clonotype was found many times. This chain uses TRBV24-1 with TRBJ2-5; 10 positions agree with TRBD2. Trimming cost V 5 bases and J 5 bases; bases outside gene matches: 10. The length of the CDR3 is 16 residues. Germline V gene data show CDR1 as KGHDR and CDR2 as SFDVKD. CDR3 sequence reads: CATSGALAGVWETQYF. The CDR3 DNA follows: TGTGCCACCAGTGGAGCTCTAGCGGGAGTGTGGGAGACCCAGTACTTC.

J is TRBJ1-1 and V is TRBV20-1; D may be TRBD1 (6 bases). Germline assignment: CDR1 DFQATT and CDR2 SNEGSKA (reference sequence). CDR3 size: 15 residues. Trimming pared 5 bases from V and 4 bases from J, leaving 20 bases between. The CDR3 sequence: CSAPQQGIFRTEAFF. CDR3 nucleotides: TGCAGTGCTCCACAACAGGGTATTTTCCGCACTGAAGCTTTCTTT.

As for this clonotype: This may arise from a read error, as a much more abundant clone is one base away. The conserved phenylalanine or tryptophan normally closing the CDR3 is absent here, so this likely arose from a read error. The chain combines TRBV5-1 with TRBJ2-3; the D gene is possibly TRBD2 (5 bases). The CDR3 spans 14 residues. The germline V gene has CDR1 SGHRS and CDR2 YFSETQ. V lost 0 bases to trimming and J lost 4 bases, with 9 bases between them. CDR3 nucleotide sequence: TGCGCCAGCAGCTTGGCGGGGAAACCAGATACGCAGTATTCT. Translation gives CASSLAGKPDTQYS.

This clonotype was seen a few times. V usage is TRBV18 and J usage is TRBJ2-2; 12 bases agree with TRBD2. The CDR3 sequence is 16 residues long. V shed 1 base and J 5 bases; nucleotides not matched to a gene: 2. Germline V gene sequence: CDR1 KGHSH, CDR2 LQKENI. The DNA for the CDR3 is TGTGCCAGCTCACCACGACTAGCGGGAGTTACCGGGGAGCTGTTTTTT. It encodes CASSPRLAGVTGELFF.

The gene calls are TRBV7-6 and TRBJ2-1; 7 bases agree with TRBD2. The germline CDR1 and CDR2 sequences are SGHVS and FNYEAQ. This CDR3 has 15 residues. The junction had 6 bases not matched to a gene; V was cut back by 2 bases and J by 5 bases. The CDR3 loop reads CASSLFAGADNEQFF. The CDR3 DNA reads TGTGCCAGCAGCTTATTTGCGGGAGCGGACAATGAGCAGTTCTTC.

As concerns this clonotype: It may be a read error: a sequence one base away is much more abundant. V gene TRBV11-2 combines with J gene TRBJ1-5; D remains ambiguous. The CDR3 has 13 amino acids. V lost 5 bases, J lost 9 bases, and 14 bases lay in between. Germline CDR1 SGHAT, CDR2 FQNNGV. The CDR3, as DNA: TGTGCCAGCAGCCCACGCTCCGGTCCGCCCCAGCATTTT. It codes for CASSPRSGPPQHF.